There are a few counts of the clone carrying this T cell receptor (beta chain). Its antigen is unidentified. The data derive from a study of T-cell memory formation after mild COVID-19. Study-wide results and caveats: Clones shrinking from day 15 to 85 showed even CD4/CD8 mixes; later expanders tilted CD4+. Within pre-infection memory, some responding clones were found, suggesting cross-reactive memory joined.

V lost 1 base, J lost 4 bases, and 17 bases lay in between. CDR1 is SGHAT, CDR2 FQNNGV, per germline. The CDR3 length is 17 residues. 5'RACE primed at constant segments yielded TCR alpha and TCR beta cDNA libraries bearing sample barcodes and UMIs. TCRdb reprocessed the 5' RACE reads via MiXCR and lists one record per CDR3 protein. The sample includes 350,000 or so distinct CDR3 sequences, 13% of them seen just once. The chain has TRBV11-2 and TRBJ2-1; tentative D call: TRBD1 (7 bases). This receptor was identified in a man aged 18-30 years who had mild COVID-19 (a few samples of this study predate the infection). Cell type and time point are not known. Sequenced input: PBMCs or a T cell subset sorted from them (not recorded which). The CDR3 loop reads CASSLGYQGGLYNEQFF. The CDR3 DNA is TGTGCCAGCAGCTTAGGGTACCAGGGGGGCTTATACAATGAGCAGTTCTTC. Full variable domain (outside the CDR3, taken from reference TRBV11-2 and TRBJ2-1): EAGVAQSPRYKIIEKRQSVAFWCNPISGHATLYWYQQILGQGPKLLIQFQNNGVVDDSQLPKDRFSAERLKGVDSTLKIQPAKLEDSAVYLCASSLGYQGGLYNEQFFGPGTRLTVL.